This paragraph reports one T cell receptor (beta chain). The data stem from a study of blood T cell repertoires in COVID-19. Turning to the study itself: Samples came from the United States, Italy and Spain, spanning acute and convalescent COVID-19.

How the authors handled the data: Estimation of nucleated cell counts was performed using reference gene primer amplification. Repertoires were generated with immunoSEQ multiplex PCR, while TCRdb's copy carries only in-frame clones and drops some. The V and J calls and clone size are taken from that table; D and trimming were inferred from the DNA. The repertoire holds around 140,000 clones, with 88% as singletons. The CDR3 runs 13 residues. Germline V gene lookup returns CDR1 SGHRS and CDR2 YFSETQ. Trimming at V came to 4 bases and at J to 2 bases, leaving 2 bases not matched to a gene. This TCR was sampled from a man aged 65 to 79 with acute or convalescent COVID-19. Material for sequencing was peripheral blood. This chain connects TRBV5-1 to TRBJ1-2; 7 positions agree with TRBD1. CDR3 in amino acids: CASSMTGNYGYTF. The CDR3 nucleotides read TGCGCCAGCAGCATGACAGGGAACTATGGCTACACCTTC.